This TCR beta chain came from a study of shared clonotypes between healthy human individuals. Study outcomes and limitations: The study sampled only blood, and tissue repertoires likely differ.

Profiled with immunoSEQ multiplex PCR; TCRdb holds only in-frame clones, not every one. Among roughly 2 million clones, approximately 94% were seen once, and the ten largest hold approximately 0.13%. Germline V CDR1 and CDR2: SGHRS, YFSETQ. This CDR3 comprises 13 residues. The V segment lost 3 bases and the J segment 8 bases; nucleotides outside the gene matches: 1. This clone appeared once. Its antigen is unknown. V usage is TRBV5-1 and J usage is TRBJ1-6; TRBD1 agrees at 8 bases. This TCR was sampled from a man aged 18-30 years in good health. Sequenced material: naive CD4+ T cells sorted from blood. The subset: CD45RA+ positively selected. The CDR3 nucleotides are TGCGCCAGCAGCTCGGACAGGGATTCACCCCTCCACTTT. Translating it yields CASSSDRDSPLHF.